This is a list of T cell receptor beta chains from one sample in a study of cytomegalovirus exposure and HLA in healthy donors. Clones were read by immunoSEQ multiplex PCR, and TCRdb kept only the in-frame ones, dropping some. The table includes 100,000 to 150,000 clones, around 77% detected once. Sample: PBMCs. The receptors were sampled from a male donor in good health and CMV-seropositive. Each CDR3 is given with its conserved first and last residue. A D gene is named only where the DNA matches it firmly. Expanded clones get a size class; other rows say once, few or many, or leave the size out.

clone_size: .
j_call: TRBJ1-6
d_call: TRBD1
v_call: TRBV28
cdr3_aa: CASSWDRVSPLHF
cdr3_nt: TGTGCCAGCAGTTGGGACAGGGTCTCACCCCTCCACTTT

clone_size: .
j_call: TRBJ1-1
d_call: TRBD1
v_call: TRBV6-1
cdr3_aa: CASSEPQGAHNTEAFF
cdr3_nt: TGTGCCAGCAGTGAACCGCAGGGGGCGCATAATACTGAAGCTTTCTTT

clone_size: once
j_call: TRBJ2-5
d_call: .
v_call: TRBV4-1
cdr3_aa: CASSRVGDYQETQYF
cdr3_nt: TGCGCCAGCAGCCGGGTGGGGGACTACCAAGAGACCCAGTACTTC

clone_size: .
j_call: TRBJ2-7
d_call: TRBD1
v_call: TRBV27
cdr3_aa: CASSWAGQGAYEQYF
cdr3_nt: TGTGCCAGCAGTTGGGCGGGACAGGGGGCCTACGAGCAGTACTTC

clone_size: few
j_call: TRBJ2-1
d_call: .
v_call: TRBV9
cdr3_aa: CASSVAGETYNEQFF
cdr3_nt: TGTGCCAGCAGCGTAGCAGGCGAAACCTACAATGAGCAGTTCTTC

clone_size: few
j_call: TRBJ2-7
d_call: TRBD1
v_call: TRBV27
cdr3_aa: CASSLRGQGTSEQYF
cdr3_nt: TGTGCCAGCAGTCTCAGGGGACAGGGGACGTCCGAGCAGTACTTC

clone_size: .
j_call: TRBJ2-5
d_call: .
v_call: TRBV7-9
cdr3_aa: CASSLQEGLKTQYF
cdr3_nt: TGTGCCAGCAGCCTCCAGGAGGGGTTGAAGACCCAGTACTTC

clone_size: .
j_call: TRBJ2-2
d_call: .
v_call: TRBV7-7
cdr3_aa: CASSNQGAGELFF
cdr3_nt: TGTGCCAGCAGCAATCAGGGCGCCGGGGAGCTGTTTTTT

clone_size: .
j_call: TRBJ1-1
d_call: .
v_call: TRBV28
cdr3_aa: CASSVQIRGMNTEAFF
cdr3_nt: TGTGCCAGCAGCGTACAAATACGGGGGATGAACACTGAAGCTTTCTTT

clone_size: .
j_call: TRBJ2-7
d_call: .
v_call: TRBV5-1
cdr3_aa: CASSFSYEQYF
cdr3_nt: TGCGCCAGCAGCTTCTCCTACGAGCAGTACTTC

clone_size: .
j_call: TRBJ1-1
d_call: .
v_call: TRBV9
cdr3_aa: CASSVEGQPRGAFF
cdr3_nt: TGTGCCAGCAGCGTAGAGGGGCAGCCAAGGGGAGCTTTCTTT

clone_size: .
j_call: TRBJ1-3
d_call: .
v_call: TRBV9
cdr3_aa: CASSVGQAAGNTIYF
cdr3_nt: TGTGCCAGCAGCGTAGGACAGGCCGCCGGAAACACCATATATTTT

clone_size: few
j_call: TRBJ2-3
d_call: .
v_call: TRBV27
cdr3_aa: CASSLEGSLTQYF
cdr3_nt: TGTGCCAGCAGTCTCGAGGGAAGCCTAACGCAGTATTTT

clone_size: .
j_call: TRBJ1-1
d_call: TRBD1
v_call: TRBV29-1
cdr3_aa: CSVEDLGDRGLGTEAFF
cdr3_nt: TGCAGCGTTGAAGATCTGGGGGACAGGGGGCTGGGTACTGAAGCTTTCTTT

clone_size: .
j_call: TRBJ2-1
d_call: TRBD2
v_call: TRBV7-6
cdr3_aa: CATAGVSYNEQFF
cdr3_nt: TGTGCTACAGCGGGAGTCTCCTACAATGAGCAGTTCTTC

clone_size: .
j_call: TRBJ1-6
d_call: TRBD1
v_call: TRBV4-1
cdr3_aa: CASSQDRVYNSPLHF
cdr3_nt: TGCGCCAGCAGCCAGGACAGGGTCTATAATTCACCCCTCCACTTT

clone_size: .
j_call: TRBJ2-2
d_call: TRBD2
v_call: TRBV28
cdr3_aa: CASSPSRGSGRITGELFF
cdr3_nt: TGTGCCAGCAGCCCAAGCCGGGGAAGCGGGAGAATCACCGGGGAGCTGTTTTTT

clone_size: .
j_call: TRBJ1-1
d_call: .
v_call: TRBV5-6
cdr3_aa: CASSLIEAANTEAFF
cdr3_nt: TGTGCCAGCAGCTTGATAGAGGCCGCAAACACTGAAGCTTTCTTT

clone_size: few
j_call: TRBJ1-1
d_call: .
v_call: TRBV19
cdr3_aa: CASSIAGPEPSEAFF
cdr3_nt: TGTGCCAGTAGTATAGCAGGTCCCGAACCATCTGAAGCTTTCTTT

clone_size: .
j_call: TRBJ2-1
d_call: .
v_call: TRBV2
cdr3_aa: CASSESGVHEQFF
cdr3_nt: TGTGCCAGCAGTGAATCGGGGGTGCATGAGCAGTTCTTC

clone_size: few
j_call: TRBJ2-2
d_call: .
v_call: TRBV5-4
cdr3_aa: CASSNEIGTGELFF
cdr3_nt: TGTGCCAGCAGTAACGAGATTGGCACCGGGGAGCTGTTTTTT

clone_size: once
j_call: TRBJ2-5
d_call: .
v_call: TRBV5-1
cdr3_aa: CASSALPPEETQYF
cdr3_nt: TGCGCCAGCAGCGCCCTTCCGCCAGAAGAGACCCAGTACTTC

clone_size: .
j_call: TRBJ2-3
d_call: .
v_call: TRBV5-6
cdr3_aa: CASSQGFLQYF
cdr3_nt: TGTGCCAGCAGCCAGGGTTTCCTTCAGTATTTT

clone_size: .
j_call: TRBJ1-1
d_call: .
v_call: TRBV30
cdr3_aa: CAWSRQVAATEAFF
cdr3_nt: TGTGCCTGGAGCCGACAGGTCGCTGCCACTGAAGCTTTCTTT

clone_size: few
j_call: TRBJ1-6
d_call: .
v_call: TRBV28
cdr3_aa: CASSQTWGLSPLHF
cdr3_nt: TGTGCCAGCAGTCAAACCTGGGGACTCTCACCCCTCCACTTT

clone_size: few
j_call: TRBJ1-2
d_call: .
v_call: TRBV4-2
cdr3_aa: CASSQAGEGGNRRF
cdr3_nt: TGTGCCAGCAGCCAAGCAGGCGAGGGGGGGAATAGGCGCTTC

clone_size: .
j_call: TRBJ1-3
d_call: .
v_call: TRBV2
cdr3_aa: CASSRGVGNTIYF
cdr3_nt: TGTGCCAGCAGTCGGGGTGTGGGAAACACCATATATTTT

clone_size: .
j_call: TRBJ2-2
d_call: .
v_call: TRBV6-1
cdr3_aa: CASSGGETGELFF
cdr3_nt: TGTGCCAGCAGCGGAGGGGAGACCGGGGAGCTGTTTTTT

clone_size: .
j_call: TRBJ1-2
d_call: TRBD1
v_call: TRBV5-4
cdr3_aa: CASSIDRGTYGYTF
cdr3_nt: TGTGCCAGCAGCATCGACAGGGGCACCTATGGCTACACCTTC

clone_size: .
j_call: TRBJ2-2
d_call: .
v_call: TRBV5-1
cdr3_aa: CASSLVPGAGTGELFF
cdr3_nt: TGCGCCAGCAGCTTGGTTCCGGGTGCGGGCACCGGGGAGCTGTTTTTT

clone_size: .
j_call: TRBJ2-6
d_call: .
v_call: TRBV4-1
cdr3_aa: CASSPVPTGANVLTF
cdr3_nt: TGCGCCAGCAGCCCGGTACCCACTGGGGCCAACGTCCTGACTTTC

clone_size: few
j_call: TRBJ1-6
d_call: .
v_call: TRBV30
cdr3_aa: CAWRDSYNSPLHF
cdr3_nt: TGTGCCTGGAGGGACAGCTATAATTCACCCCTCCACTTT

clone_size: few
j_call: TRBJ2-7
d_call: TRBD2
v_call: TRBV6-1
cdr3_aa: CASSALAGGLSYEQYF
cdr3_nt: TGTGCCAGCAGTGCTCTAGCGGGGGGGCTGAGTTACGAGCAGTACTTC

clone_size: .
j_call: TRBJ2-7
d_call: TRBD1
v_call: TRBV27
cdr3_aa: CASSWTGSNEQYF
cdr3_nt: TGTGCCAGCAGTTGGACAGGGAGTAACGAGCAGTACTTC

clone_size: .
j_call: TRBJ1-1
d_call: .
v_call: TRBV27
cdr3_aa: CASRFVPGNTEAFF
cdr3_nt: TGTGCCAGCAGGTTCGTCCCGGGGAACACTGAAGCTTTCTTT

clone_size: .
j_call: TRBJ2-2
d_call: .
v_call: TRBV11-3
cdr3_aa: CASSQRVGTGELFF
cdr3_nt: TGTGCCAGCAGCCAGAGGGTAGGCACCGGGGAGCTGTTTTTT

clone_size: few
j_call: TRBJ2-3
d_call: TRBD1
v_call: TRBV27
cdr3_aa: CASSPRGQATPSKADTQYF
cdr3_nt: TGTGCCAGCAGTCCTAGGGGACAGGCCACTCCGAGTAAGGCAGATACGCAGTATTTT

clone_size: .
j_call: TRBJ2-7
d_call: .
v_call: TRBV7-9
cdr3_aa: CSSSRDRYEQYF
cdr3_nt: TGTTCCAGCAGCCGCGATAGATACGAGCAGTACTTC

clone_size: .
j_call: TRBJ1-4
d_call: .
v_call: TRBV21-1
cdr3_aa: CASSLPRVQEKLFF
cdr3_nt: TGTGCCAGCAGCCTTCCCAGGGTTCAGGAAAAACTGTTTTTT

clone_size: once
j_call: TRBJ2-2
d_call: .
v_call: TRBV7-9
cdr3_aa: CSSSSHSGGELFF
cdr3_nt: TGTTCCAGCAGCTCTCATAGCGGCGGGGAGCTGTTTTTT

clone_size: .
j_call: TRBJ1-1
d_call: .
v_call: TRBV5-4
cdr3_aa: CASSYSRNTEAFF
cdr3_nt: TGTGCCAGCAGCTACTCAAGGAACACTGAAGCTTTCTTT

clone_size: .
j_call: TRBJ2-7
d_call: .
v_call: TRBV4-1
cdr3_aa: CASSQTGNSDEQYF
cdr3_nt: TGCGCCAGCAGCCAGACGGGGAACTCAGACGAGCAGTACTTC

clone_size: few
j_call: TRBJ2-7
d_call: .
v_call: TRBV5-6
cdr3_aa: CASSLQGRYEQYF
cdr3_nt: TGTGCCAGCAGCTTGCAGGGTAGGTACGAGCAGTACTTC

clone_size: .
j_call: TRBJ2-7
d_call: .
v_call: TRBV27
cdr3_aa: CASSVYVRDTSLYEQYF
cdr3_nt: TGTGCCAGCAGCGTTTACGTCCGGGACACAAGTCTCTACGAGCAGTACTTC

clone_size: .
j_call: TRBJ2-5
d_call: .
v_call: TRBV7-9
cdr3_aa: CSSSLAASVETQYF
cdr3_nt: TGTTCCAGCAGCTTAGCAGCTAGTGTGGAGACCCAGTACTTC

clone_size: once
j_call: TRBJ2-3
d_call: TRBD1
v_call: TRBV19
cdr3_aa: CASSDDRALGADTQYF
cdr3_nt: TGTGCCAGTAGTGACGACAGGGCTCTCGGGGCAGATACGCAGTATTTT

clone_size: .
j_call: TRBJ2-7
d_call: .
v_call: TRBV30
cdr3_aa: CAWSGGTWDEQYF
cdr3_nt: TGTGCCTGGAGTGGAGGCACCTGGGACGAGCAGTACTTC

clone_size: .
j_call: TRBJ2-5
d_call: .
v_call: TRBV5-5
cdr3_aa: CASSFREGGAGYQETQYF
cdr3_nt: TGTGCCAGCAGCTTCCGGGAAGGGGGCGCGGGGTACCAAGAGACCCAGTACTTC

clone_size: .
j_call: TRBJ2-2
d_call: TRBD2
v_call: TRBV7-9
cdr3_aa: CASSQSGGSTGELFF
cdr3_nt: TGTGCCAGCAGCCAATCCGGCGGGAGCACCGGGGAGCTGTTTTTT

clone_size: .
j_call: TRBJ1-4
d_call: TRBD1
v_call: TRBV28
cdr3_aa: CASSGTVPRNEKLFF
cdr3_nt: TGTGCCAGCAGTGGGACAGTCCCTAGGAACGAAAAACTGTTTTTT

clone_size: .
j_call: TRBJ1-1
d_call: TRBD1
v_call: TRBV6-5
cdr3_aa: CASSVGGQGKTEAFF
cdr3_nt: TGTGCCAGCAGTGTGGGGGGACAGGGTAAAACTGAAGCTTTCTTT

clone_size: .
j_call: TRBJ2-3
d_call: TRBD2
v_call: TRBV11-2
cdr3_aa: CASSLGRGRGASTDTQYF
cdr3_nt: TGTGCCAGCAGCTTAGGGAGAGGGCGGGGGGCCAGCACAGATACGCAGTATTTT